These T cell receptor beta chains were read from a single sample in a study of blood T cells in healthy people across ages. TCRdb ran MiXCR on the 5' RACE reads and lists one entry per CDR3 protein. The sample shows roughly 800,000 distinct CDR3 sequences, roughly 24% of them seen only once. The same sample was also studied in work on T cells of mothers and their children.

Sequencing input: blood. These receptor sequences come from a boy aged 5-17 years in good health. Each CDR3 is given with its conserved first and last residue. The order of the fields is clone size, V gene, CDR3 protein. For some rows the clone size is stated as once, few or many, or as a class when expanded; others skip it.

>few|TRBV28
CASSFTPGQGSTGELFF
>-|TRBV2
CAIRSGTLTYEQYF
>few|TRBV28
CATTSGVTSGANVLTF
>few|TRBV7-3
CASSLPGQEIYEQYF
>few|TRBV12-5
CASGFSVRDREETQYF
>-|TRBV5-1
CASSLIPGAETQYF
>few|TRBV29-1
CSVAVLAGEVEQFF
>many|TRBV6-1
CASEQGGVQETQYF
>once|TRBV2
CARMDRGKNIQYF
>-|TRBV15
CATSRDDGRGWEETQYF
>many|TRBV6-1
CASNLAGRETQYF
>few|TRBV9
CASSPRGGDNSPLHF
>-|TRBV7-8
CASSSPLARRGLETQYF
>-|TRBV27
CASSLSSLSSYEQYF
>few|TRBV20-1
CSAWDRRETQYF
>few|TRBV11-2
CASSPGVFEKLFF
>-|TRBV29-1
CSVEDGQTNYGYTF
>-|TRBV10-3
CAIQGQNQETQYF
>-|TRBV2
CASNTRGQGREKLFF
>-|TRBV5-6
CASSSIQGYEQYF
>few|TRBV7-3
CASSPGTSGRYNEQFF
>few|TRBV4-1
CASSQVPRQVNNEKLFF
>-|TRBV24-1
CATSDNGDRWFF
>-|TRBV5-1
CASSTGGADQPQHF
>-|TRBV20-1
CSARRQRTYNEQFF
>-|TRBV4-1
CASSQVRERETGNTIYF
>few|TRBV20-1
CSASKSRPSSYEQYF
>few|TRBV3-1
CASGRNNVLTF
>few|TRBV6-6
CASNKLAGGPSEQYF
>few|TRBV9
CASSAYRGLNNEQFF
>-|TRBV10-3
CAISGTSRGYTF
>-|TRBV7-6
CASSLARAGLVSSYEQYF
>-|TRBV12-3/TRBV12-4
CASSLGGQGNSPLHF
>-|TRBV7-9
CASSSGVAGALYEQFF
>-|TRBV19
CASSPSGGPTRYYNEQFF
>-|TRBV6-1
CASSRGQGMDIQYF
>-|TRBV6-5
CASSYGTSGAFNEQFF
>-|TRBV10-2
CASSGGSGRGTDTQYF
>few|TRBV7-9
CASSQGQINTEAFF
>few|TRBV5-5
CASSPGQGLTEAFF
>-|TRBV12-3/TRBV12-4
CASRPQGTYEQYF
>few|TRBV12-3/TRBV12-4
CASTTTSPSTDTQYF
>few|TRBV6-5
CASSRGVSEQFF
>-|TRBV6-5
CASSGLETYNEQFF
>few|TRBV27
CASSLDRSLEAFF
>few|TRBV20-1
CSARSWGNQPQHF